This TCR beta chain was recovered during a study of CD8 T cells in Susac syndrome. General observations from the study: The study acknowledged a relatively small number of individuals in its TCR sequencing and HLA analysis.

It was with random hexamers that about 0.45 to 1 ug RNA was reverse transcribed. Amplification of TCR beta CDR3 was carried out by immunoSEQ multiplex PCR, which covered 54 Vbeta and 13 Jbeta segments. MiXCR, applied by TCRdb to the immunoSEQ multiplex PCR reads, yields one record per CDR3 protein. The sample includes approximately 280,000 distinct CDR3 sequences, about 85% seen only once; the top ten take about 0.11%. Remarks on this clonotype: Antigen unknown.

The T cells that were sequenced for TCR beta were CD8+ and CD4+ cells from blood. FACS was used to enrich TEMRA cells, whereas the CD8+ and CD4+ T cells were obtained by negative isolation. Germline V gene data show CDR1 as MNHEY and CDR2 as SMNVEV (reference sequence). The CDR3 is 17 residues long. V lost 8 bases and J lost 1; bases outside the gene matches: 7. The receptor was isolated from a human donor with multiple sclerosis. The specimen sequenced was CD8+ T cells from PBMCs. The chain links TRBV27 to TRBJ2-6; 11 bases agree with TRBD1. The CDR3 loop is CASVGTGGRSGANVLTF. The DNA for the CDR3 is TGTGCCAGCGTGGGGACAGGGGGACGATCTGGGGCCAACGTCCTGACTTTC.